The 4 T cell receptor beta chains presented below share a single source sample, sequenced in a study of blood T cell repertoires in COVID-19. TCRdb keeps only in-frame clones here, not all; method: immunoSEQ multiplex PCR. The sample yields 150,000 to 200,000 clones, 80% seen once. Sequences were obtained from PBMCs or T cells enriched from blood (not recorded which). The origin of the receptors is a man between 35 and 55 years old who had recovered from COVID-19.

The V gene is TRBV5-1, the J gene TRBJ2-1, with D perhaps matching TRBD2 (6 bases). There are 15 residues in the CDR3. Germline CDR1 SGHRS, CDR2 YFSETQ. V lost 6 bases to trimming and J lost 0 bases, with 13 bases between them. As DNA, the CDR3 is TGCGCCAGCACTCGGGACTCGAGCTCCTACAATGAGCAGTTCTTC. It translates to CASTRDSSSYNEQFF.

The chain has TRBV9 and TRBJ1-2, with unresolved D. CDR1 and CDR2 from the germline V gene are SGDLS and YYNGEE. This CDR3 is 14 amino acids long. Trimming removed 4 bases from V and 8 bases from J, with 18 bases in between. CDR3 loop: CASSPWEGRSGYTF. DNA of the CDR3: TGTGCCAGCAGCCCATGGGAGGGTAGATCAGGCTACACCTTC. Complete variable domain (other parts from reference TRBV9 and TRBJ1-2): DSGVTQTPKHLITATGQRVTLRCSPRSGDLSVYWYQQSLDQGLQFLIQYYNGEERAKGNILERFSAQQFPDLHSELNLSSLELGDSALYFCASSPWEGRSGYTFGSGTRLTVV.

The V and J genes are TRBV7-3 and TRBJ1-1; 7 positions agree with TRBD1. This CDR3 region has 13 residues. The V and J ends lost 5 bases and 2 bases, in that order; junction bases with no gene match: 2. CDR1 and CDR2 from the germline V gene are SGHTA and FQGTGA. The CDR3 spells CASSRQGNTEAFF. The CDR3 DNA is TGTGCCAGCAGCCGACAGGGTAACACTGAAGCTTTCTTT.

J is TRBJ2-7 and V is TRBV6-5, with D perhaps TRBD1 (6 bases). The CDR3 is 14 residues long. Germline lookup yields CDR1 MNHEY and CDR2 SVGAGI. Trimming shortened V by 4 bases and J by 3 bases, and 13 bases separated the two germline ends. The CDR3 coding sequence is TGTGCCAGCAGTTCCGGGACACGAGGCTACGAGCAGTACTTC. As protein: CASSSGTRGYEQYF.